A selection of T cell receptor beta chains follows, all from one sample in a study of patients and donors after allogeneic stem cell transplantation. TCRdb called the RT-PCR reads again in MiXCR, with one record for every CDR3 protein. The data hold 70,000 or so distinct CDR3 sequences, with around 27% observed a single time. Sequencing was done on a sample of blood, either unsorted or a sorted T cell fraction (not recorded which). These receptors all come from a human donor who was either an allogeneic HSCT recipient or a stem cell or donor lymphocyte infusion donor (not recorded which). It is not recorded whose cells these are; they may come from a transplant donor. The conserved cysteine and the conserved F or W are not part of the CDR3 here. The size field is filled for only some rows; it gives once, few, many or a size class.

size	J	V	CDR3
NA	TRBJ1-5	TRBV30	AWSDGHPGPQPQH
NA	TRBJ2-7	TRBV27	ASSLRPTYEQY
NA	TRBJ2-1	TRBV7-3	ASSPEAGVGYNEQF
NA	TRBJ1-4	TRBV4-2	ASSNGQDEKLF
NA	TRBJ2-3	TRBV10-3	AISESEASQY
NA	TRBJ2-7	TRBV5-1	ASSFRLAGSTANYEQY
NA	TRBJ1-1	TRBV21-1	ASKRTNTEAF
few	TRBJ1-2	TRBV20-1	SARVLQGNYGYT
NA	TRBJ2-1	TRBV7-3	ASSLTVQTRRNEQF
NA	TRBJ1-1	TRBV7-3	ASSLRGAMNTEAF
few	TRBJ1-2	TRBV18	ASSPRTGLPNYGYT
few	TRBJ1-2	TRBV5-1	ASSLGSTGHGGYT
NA	TRBJ2-1	TRBV12-3/TRBV12-4	ASRLATLRNEQF
NA	TRBJ1-2	TRBV6-6	ASSRQGTYGYT
many	TRBJ1-2	TRBV4-3	ASSQQGDGYT
NA	TRBJ1-4	TRBV15	ATSLLGQMNEKLF
NA	TRBJ2-7	TRBV5-1	ASSLEGSGYEQY
NA	TRBJ1-1	TRBV5-1	ASSIDRMNTEAF
NA	TRBJ1-1	TRBV5-5	ASSSRGDRGSTEAF
NA	TRBJ1-6	TRBV5-1	ASRDPGRIYNSPLH
NA	TRBJ1-1	TRBV6-1	TSSGPTALLNTEAF
NA	TRBJ2-1	TRBV3-1	ASSFGRGANEQF
NA	TRBJ2-1	TRBV20-1	SARILTGTAYNEQF
NA	TRBJ2-7	TRBV7-6	ASSLPQAGGYYEQY
NA	TRBJ1-1	TRBV2	ASSGQGGRTEAF
NA	TRBJ2-5	TRBV4-2	ASSQASGSQETQY
NA	TRBJ2-1	TRBV11-2	ASSPKAGGISSYNEQF
NA	TRBJ2-6	TRBV7-9	ASSFLQGPAGANVLT
NA	TRBJ2-7	TRBV20-1	SARLLALLRDEQY
many	TRBJ2-7	TRBV20-1	SASGNRGQGEQY
few	TRBJ2-3	TRBV7-9	ASSFRSGGSTDTQY
NA	TRBJ1-2	TRBV5-1	ASSLMQVPNGGYT
few	TRBJ1-4	TRBV5-1	ASDREKLF